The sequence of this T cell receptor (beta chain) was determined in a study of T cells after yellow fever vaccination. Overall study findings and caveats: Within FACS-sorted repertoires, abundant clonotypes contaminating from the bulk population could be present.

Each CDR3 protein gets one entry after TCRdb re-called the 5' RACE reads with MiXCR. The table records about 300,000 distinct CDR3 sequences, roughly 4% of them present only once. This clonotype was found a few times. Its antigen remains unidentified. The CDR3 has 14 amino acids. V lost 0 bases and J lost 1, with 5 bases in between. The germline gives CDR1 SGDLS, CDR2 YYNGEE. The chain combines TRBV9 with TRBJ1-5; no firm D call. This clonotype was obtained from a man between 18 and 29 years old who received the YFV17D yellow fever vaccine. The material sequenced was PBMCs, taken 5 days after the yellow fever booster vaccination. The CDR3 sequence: CASSVDSSNQPQHF. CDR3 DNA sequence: TGTGCCAGCAGCGTAGATTCCAGCAATCAGCCCCAGCATTTT.